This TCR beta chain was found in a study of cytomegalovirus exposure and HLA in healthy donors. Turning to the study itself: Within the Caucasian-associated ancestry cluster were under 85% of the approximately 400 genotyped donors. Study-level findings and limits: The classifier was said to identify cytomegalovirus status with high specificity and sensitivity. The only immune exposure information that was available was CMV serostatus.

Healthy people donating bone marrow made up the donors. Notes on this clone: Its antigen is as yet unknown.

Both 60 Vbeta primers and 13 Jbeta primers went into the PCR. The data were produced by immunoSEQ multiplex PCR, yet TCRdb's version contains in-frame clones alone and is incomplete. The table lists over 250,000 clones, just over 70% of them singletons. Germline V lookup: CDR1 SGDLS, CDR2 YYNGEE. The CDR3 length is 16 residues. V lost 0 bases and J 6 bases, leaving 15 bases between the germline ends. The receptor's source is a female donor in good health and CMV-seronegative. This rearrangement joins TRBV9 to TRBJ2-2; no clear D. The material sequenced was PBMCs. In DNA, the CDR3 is TGTGCCAGCAGCGTAGATGACTCCTTCCGAGCCGGGGAGCTGTTTTTT. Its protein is CASSVDDSFRAGELFF.